This paragraph reports one TCR beta chain. From germline, CDR1 is SGHDT and CDR2 YYEEEE. The CDR3 is 14 residues long. V lost 0 bases to trimming and J lost 1 base, with 8 bases between them. TCRdb keeps only in-frame clones here, not all; method: immunoSEQ multiplex PCR. The sample includes 400,000 to 500,000 clones, about 88% of them seen just once. This entry belongs to a study of blood T cell repertoires in COVID-19. The specimen sequenced was PBMCs or T cells enriched from blood (not recorded which). The receptor's source is a woman aged 18-29 years who had been exposed to COVID-19. The chain joins TRBV5-6 to TRBJ2-7, with D hard to call. The CDR3 nucleotides are TGTGCCAGCAGCTTGGCCGTAGTTTCCTACGAGCAGTACTTC. Translation gives CASSLAVVSYEQYF.